This T cell receptor beta chain was documented in a study of technical replicates of blood from four donors. Assay used: immunoSEQ multiplex PCR; TCRdb lists only in-frame clones, some missing. The sample carries approximately 73,000 clones, 90% to 95% recorded once. Sequenced sample: T cells isolated from PBMCs. The receptor was isolated from a human donor in good health.

CDR3 region: CASSGATSHHNEQFF. CDR3 nucleotide sequence: TGTGCCAGCAGCGGCGCGACTAGCCACCATAATGAGCAGTTCTTC. This chain joins TRBV9 and TRBJ2-1; 7 nucleotides line up with TRBD2. The germline V gene has CDR1 SGDLS and CDR2 YYNGEE. The CDR3 length is 15 residues. With 3 bases clipped from V and 7 bases from J, the junction kept 10 bases outside the gene matches.